Each of the 13 T cell receptor beta chains below was sequenced from the same sample in a study of T-cell memory formation after mild COVID-19. TCRdb re-called the 5' RACE reads with MiXCR, one entry per CDR3 protein. The sample carries some 100,000 distinct CDR3 sequences, around 10% recorded once. Material for sequencing was PBMCs or a T cell subset sorted from them (not recorded which). The receptors here all came from a man between 18 and 35 years old who had mild COVID-19 (a few samples of this study predate the infection). Cell type and time point are not known.

The J gene is TRBJ1-5, the V gene TRBV7-2; D unresolved. CDR1 SGHTA and CDR2 FQGNSA come from the germline V gene. With 11 bases removed from V and 4 bases from J, the gap between germline ends came to 24 bases. The CDR3 has 16 amino acids. CDR3 in amino acids: CAAGLLVETDNQPQHF. In DNA, the CDR3 is TGTGCCGCGGGGTTGTTGGTGGAAACAGATAATCAGCCCCAGCATTTT.

The chain couples TRBV6-2 or TRBV6-3 to TRBJ2-5; the D gene is possibly TRBD2 (5 bases). V lost 7 bases to trimming and J lost 0 bases, with 12 bases between them. This CDR3 comprises 14 residues. Looked up from germline, CDR1 is MNHEY and CDR2 is SVGEGT. The CDR3 DNA follows: TGTGCCAGCACCCCCTCCGGGGACCAAGAGACCCAGTACTTC. Amino acids: CASTPSGDQETQYF.

This chain joins TRBV3-1 and TRBJ2-1, with D unresolved. The germline CDR1 and CDR2 sequences are LGHDT and YNNKEL (reference sequence). The V end was cut by 3 bases, the J end by 7 bases, with 4 bases between. CDR3 length equals 11 residues. In nucleotides, the CDR3 is TGTGCCAGCAGCCAGTTTAATGAGCAGTTCTTC. Its translation: CASSQFNEQFF.

In this sample, this clonotype turned up a few times. The rearrangement joins TRBV11-2 to TRBJ2-5; TRBD1 is a possible D gene (5 bases). CDR1 and CDR2 (germline): SGHAT, FQNNGV. The CDR3 runs 15 residues. V was trimmed by 3 bases and J by 1 base, leaving 12 bases between them. CDR3 nucleotides: TGTGCCAGCAGCTTGTGGGGCAGGGTCCAAGAGACCCAGTACTTC. Protein sequence: CASSLWGRVQETQYF.

This clonotype was detected once. This rearrangement joins TRBV29-1 to TRBJ2-3; 8 positions agree with TRBD1. In germline, CDR1 is SQVTM, CDR2 ANQGSEA. The V segment lost 8 bases and the J segment 4 bases; nucleotides outside the gene matches: 8. This CDR3 has 13 residues. DNA of the CDR3: TGCAGCCACGGGGCAGGGGGCGCAGATACGCAGTATTTT. Its protein product is CSHGAGGADTQYF.

Ten or more counts support this clonotype. CDR3 nucleotide sequence: TGTGCCAGCAGCGTCGGGACACCTTTCTCTGGGGCCAACGTCCTGACTTTC. Protein sequence: CASSVGTPFSGANVLTF. The chain has TRBV9 and TRBJ2-6, with D tentatively TRBD1 (6 bases). V lost 2 bases and J 0 bases, leaving 12 bases between the germline ends. Germline V gene lookup returns CDR1 SGDLS and CDR2 YYNGEE. The CDR3 is 17 amino acids.

This chain links TRBV7-6 with TRBJ2-3, with 8 bases fitting TRBD1. V was clipped by 5 bases and J by 1 base; unmatched bases: 17. Germline-derived CDR1 and CDR2 are SGHVS and FNYEAQ. The CDR3 totals 19 residues. CDR3 loop: CASSPLATTGGQGTDTQYF. CDR3 DNA sequence: TGTGCCAGCAGCCCACTAGCAACTACAGGGGGACAGGGCACAGATACGCAGTATTTT.

This clonotype was counted between two and nine times. The chain uses TRBV9 and TRBJ2-1, with D possibly matching TRBD2 (6 bases). The CDR3 is 15 residues long. Germline loops: CDR1 SGDLS, CDR2 YYNGEE. V lost 0 bases and J lost 2, with 9 bases in between. This chain's CDR3 is CASSVETGAYNEQFF. In DNA, the CDR3 is TGTGCCAGCAGCGTAGAAACGGGGGCCTACAATGAGCAGTTCTTC. Full variable domain (outside the CDR3, taken from reference TRBV9 and TRBJ2-1): DSGVTQTPKHLITATGQRVTLRCSPRSGDLSVYWYQQSLDQGLQFLIQYYNGEERAKGNILERFSAQQFPDLHSELNLSSLELGDSALYFCASSVETGAYNEQFFGPGTRLTVL.

In this sample, this clonotype turned up a few times. This sequence joins TRBV20-1 and TRBJ2-3; 14 bases line up with TRBD2. The CDR3 length is 15 residues. With V trimmed by 3 bases and J by 3 bases, 2 bases remained unmatched. Germline lookup yields CDR1 DFQATT and CDR2 SNEGSKA (reference sequence). The CDR3 DNA reads TGCAGTGCTAGGGGACTAGCGGGGGCAACAGATACGCAGTATTTT. Its protein is CSARGLAGATDTQYF.

This clonotype was counted ten times or more. The chain is built from TRBV5-1 and TRBJ2-1, with TRBD2 identical over 10 bases. The junction had 8 bases not matched to a gene; V was cut back by 0 bases and J by 2 bases. The CDR3 is 18 amino acids. Germline V gene data show CDR1 as SGHRS and CDR2 as YFSETQ. CDR3 residues: CASSLAVASGGPYNEQFF. The CDR3 DNA reads as TGCGCCAGCAGCTTGGCCGTGGCTAGCGGGGGCCCCTACAATGAGCAGTTCTTC. Full variable domain (rest looked up from reference TRBV5-1 and TRBJ2-1): KAGVTQTPRYLIKTRGQQVTLSCSPISGHRSVSWYQQTPGQGLQFLFEYFSETQRNKGNFPGRFSGRQFSNSRSEMNVSTLELGDSALYLCASSLAVASGGPYNEQFFGPGTRLTVL.

V is TRBV29-1 and J is TRBJ1-1; perhaps TRBD1 as D (5 bases). V was clipped by 6 bases and J by 3 bases, with 11 bases between them. In germline, CDR1 is SQVTM, CDR2 ANQGSEA. There are 12 residues in the CDR3. CDR3 DNA sequence: TGCAGCGTCGAGGACACCTACACTGAAGCTTTCTTT. It is translated as CSVEDTYTEAFF.

This clonotype was detected many times. The chain is built from TRBV20-1 and TRBJ2-3, with 13 bases identical to TRBD2. Germline loops: CDR1 DFQATT, CDR2 SNEGSKA (reference sequence). There are 15 residues in the CDR3. Losses at the gene ends were 3 bases for V and 10 bases for J; bases not matched to a gene: 10. For the CDR3, the DNA is TGCAGTGCTAGGCATTGGACTAGCGGGGGCCCTGCGCAGTATTTT. This sequence encodes CSARHWTSGGPAQYF.

The chain employs TRBV28 and TRBJ2-7; TRBD2 aligns across 7 bases. Germline values: CDR1 MDHEN, CDR2 SYDVKM. J was trimmed by 4 bases and V by 4 bases; bases with no gene match: 10. The CDR3 spans 15 residues. In DNA, the CDR3 is TGTGCCAGCAGTTGGGGAGGGCCGAGGGGATACGAGCAGTACGTC. It specifies CASSWGGPRGYEQYV.